This T cell receptor beta chain was sequenced for a study of shared clonotypes between healthy human individuals. This clone was counted a few times. Measured with immunoSEQ multiplex PCR; TCRdb has only the in-frame clones, and not every one. The table lists about 680,000 clones, about 80% of them singletons, with around 1.8% in the top ten. Germline CDR1 reads SGDLS; CDR2 reads YYNGEE. The junction had 2 bases not matched to a gene; V was cut back by 2 bases and J by 2 bases. The length of the CDR3 is 15 residues. The J gene is TRBJ2-2, the V gene TRBV9; the match to TRBD1 covers 8 bases. This TCR came from a woman in her 30s in good health. The sequencing input was memory CD4+ T cells sorted from blood. The subset was: CD45RA-negative fraction. The chain's CDR3 is CASSVGTGNTGELFF. The CDR3 region has the DNA TGTGCCAGCAGCGTCGGGACAGGAAACACCGGGGAGCTGTTTTTT.